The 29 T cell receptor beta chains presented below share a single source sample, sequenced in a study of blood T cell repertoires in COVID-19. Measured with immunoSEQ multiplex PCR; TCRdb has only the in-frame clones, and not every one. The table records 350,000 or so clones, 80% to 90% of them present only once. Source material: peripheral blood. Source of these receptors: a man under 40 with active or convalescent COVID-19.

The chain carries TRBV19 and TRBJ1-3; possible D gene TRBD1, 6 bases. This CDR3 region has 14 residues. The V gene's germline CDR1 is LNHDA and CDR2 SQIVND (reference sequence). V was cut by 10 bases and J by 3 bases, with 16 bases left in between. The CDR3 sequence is CATQRGGGGNTIYF. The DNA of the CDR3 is TGTGCCACACAGCGGGGAGGGGGTGGAAACACCATATATTTT. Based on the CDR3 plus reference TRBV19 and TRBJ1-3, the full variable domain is DGGITQSPKYLFRKEGQNVTLSCEQNLNHDAMYWYRQDPGQGLRLIYYSQIVNDFQKGDIAEGYSVSREKKESFPLTVTSAQKNPTAFYLCATQRGGGGNTIYFGEGSWLTVV.

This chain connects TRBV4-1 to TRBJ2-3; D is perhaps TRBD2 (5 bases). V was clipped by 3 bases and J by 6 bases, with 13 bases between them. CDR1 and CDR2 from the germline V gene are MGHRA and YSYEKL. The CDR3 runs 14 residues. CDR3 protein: CASSQPRVSDTQYF. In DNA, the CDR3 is TGCGCCAGCAGCCAGCCGCGGGTTTCGGATACGCAGTATTTT.

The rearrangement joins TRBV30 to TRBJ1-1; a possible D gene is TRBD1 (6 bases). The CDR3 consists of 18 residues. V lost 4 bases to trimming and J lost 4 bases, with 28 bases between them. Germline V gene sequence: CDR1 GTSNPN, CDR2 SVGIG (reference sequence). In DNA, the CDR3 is TGTGCCTGGATTTCACCGGGACACGGAGGTTTCCAGGGCACTGAAGCTTTCTTT. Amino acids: CAWISPGHGGFQGTEAFF.

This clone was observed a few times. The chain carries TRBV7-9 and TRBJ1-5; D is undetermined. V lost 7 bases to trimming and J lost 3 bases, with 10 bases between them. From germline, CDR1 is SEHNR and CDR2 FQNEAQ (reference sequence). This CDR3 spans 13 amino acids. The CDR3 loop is CASTGANNQPQHF. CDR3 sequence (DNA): TGTGCCAGCACGGGAGCTAACAATCAGCCCCAGCATTTT.

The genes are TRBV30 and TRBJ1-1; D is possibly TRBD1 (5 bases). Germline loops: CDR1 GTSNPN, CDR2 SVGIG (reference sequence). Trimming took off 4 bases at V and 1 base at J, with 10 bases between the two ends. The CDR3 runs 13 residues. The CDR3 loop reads CAWIGEENTEAFF. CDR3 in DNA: TGTGCCTGGATAGGGGAGGAGAACACTGAAGCTTTCTTT.

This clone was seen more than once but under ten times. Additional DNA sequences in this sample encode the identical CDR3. The CDR3 sequence is CATETGGFQPQHF. CDR3 in DNA: TGTGCCACCGAGACAGGGGGGTTTCAGCCCCAGCATTTT. The genes are TRBV19 and TRBJ1-5; 9 bases align to TRBD1. V was pared by 10 bases and J by 6 bases, with 7 bases of the junction left unmatched. Germline V CDR1 and CDR2: LNHDA, SQIVND (reference sequence). This CDR3 has 13 residues.

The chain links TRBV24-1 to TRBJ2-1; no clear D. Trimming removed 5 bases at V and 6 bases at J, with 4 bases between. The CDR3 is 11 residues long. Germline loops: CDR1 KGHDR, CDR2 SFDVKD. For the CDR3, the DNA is TGTGCCACCAGTGGAGCCAATGAGCAGTTCTTC. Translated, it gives CATSGANEQFF.

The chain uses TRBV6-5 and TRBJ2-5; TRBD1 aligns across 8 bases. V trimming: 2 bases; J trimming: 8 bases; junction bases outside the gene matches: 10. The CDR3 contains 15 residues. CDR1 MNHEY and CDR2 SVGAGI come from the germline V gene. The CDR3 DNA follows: TGTGCCAGCAGTTACAAGGGACAGGCGAGGAAAACCCAGTACTTC. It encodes CASSYKGQARKTQYF.

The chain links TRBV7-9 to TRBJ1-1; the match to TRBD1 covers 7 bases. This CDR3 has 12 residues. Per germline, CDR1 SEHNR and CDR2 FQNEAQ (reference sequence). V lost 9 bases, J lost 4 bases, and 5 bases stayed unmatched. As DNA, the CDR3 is TGTGCCAGTAAAGGGGGCCCCACTGAAGCTTTCTTT. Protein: CASKGGPTEAFF. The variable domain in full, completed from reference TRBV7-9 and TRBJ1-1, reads DTGVSQNPRHKITKRGQNVTFRCDPISEHNRLYWYRQTLGQGPEFLTYFQNEAQLEKSRLLSDRFSAERPKGSFSTLEIQRTEQGDSAMYLCASKGGPTEAFFGQGTRLTVV.

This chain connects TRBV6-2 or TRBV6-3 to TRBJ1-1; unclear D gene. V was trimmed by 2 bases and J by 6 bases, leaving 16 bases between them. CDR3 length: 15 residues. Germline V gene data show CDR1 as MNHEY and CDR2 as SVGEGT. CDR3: CASSYGLPGLSEAFF. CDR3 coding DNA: TGTGCCAGCAGTTACGGCCTACCAGGACTCTCTGAAGCTTTCTTT.

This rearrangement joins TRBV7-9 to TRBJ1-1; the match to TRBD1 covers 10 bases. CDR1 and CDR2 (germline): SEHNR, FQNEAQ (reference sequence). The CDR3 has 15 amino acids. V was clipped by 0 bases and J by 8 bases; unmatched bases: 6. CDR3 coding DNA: TGTGCCAGCAGCTTAGCCGGGACAGGGGAGTCGGAAGCTTTCTTT. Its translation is CASSLAGTGESEAFF.

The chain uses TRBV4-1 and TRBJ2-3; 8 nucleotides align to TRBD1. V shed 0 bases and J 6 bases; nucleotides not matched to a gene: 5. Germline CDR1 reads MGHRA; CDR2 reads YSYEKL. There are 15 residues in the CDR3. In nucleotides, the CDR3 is TGCGCCAGCAGCCAAGATCAGGGGGCTACTGATACGCAGTATTTT. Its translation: CASSQDQGATDTQYF.

The CDR3 DNA reads as TGTGCCAGCAGCTTAGAGGGGTTTTTCTATGGCTACACCTTC. Protein sequence: CASSLEGFFYGYTF. The rearrangement links TRBV7-9 to TRBJ1-2; D is possibly TRBD1 (5 bases). Germline CDR1 is SEHNR and CDR2 is FQNEAQ (reference sequence). V shed 1 base and J shed 4 bases, with 10 bases lying between them. The CDR3 sequence is 14 residues long.

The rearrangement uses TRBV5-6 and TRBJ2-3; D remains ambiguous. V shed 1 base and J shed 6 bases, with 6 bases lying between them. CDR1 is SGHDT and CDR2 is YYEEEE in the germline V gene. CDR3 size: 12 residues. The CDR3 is CASSLSGDTQYF. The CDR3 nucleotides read TGTGCCAGCAGCTTGTCGGGTGATACGCAGTATTTT. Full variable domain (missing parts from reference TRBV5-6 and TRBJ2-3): DAGVTQSPTHLIKTRGQQVTLRCSPKSGHDTVSWYQQALGQGPQFIFQYYEEEERQRGNFPDRFSGHQFPNYSSELNVNALLLGDSALYLCASSLSGDTQYFGPGTRLTVL.

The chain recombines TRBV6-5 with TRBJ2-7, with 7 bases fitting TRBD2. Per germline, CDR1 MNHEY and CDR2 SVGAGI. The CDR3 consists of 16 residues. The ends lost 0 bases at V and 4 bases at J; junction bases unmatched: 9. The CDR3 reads CASSYSHNMGGYEQYF. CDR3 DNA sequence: TGTGCCAGCAGTTACTCTCATAACATGGGAGGGTACGAGCAGTACTTC.

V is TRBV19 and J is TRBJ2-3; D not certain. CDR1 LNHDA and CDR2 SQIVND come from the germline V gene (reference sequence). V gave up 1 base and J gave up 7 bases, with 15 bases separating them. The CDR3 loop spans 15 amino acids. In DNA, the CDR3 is TGTGCCAGTAGTATAGGAACGGAGTTCGGGTATACGCAGTATTTT. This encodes CASSIGTEFGYTQYF.

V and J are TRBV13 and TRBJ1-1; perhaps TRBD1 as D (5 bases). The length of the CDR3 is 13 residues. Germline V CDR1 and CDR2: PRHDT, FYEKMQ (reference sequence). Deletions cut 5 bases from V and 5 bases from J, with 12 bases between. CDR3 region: CASSPTGGTEAFF. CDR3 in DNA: TGTGCCAGCAGCCCTACGGGGGGAACTGAAGCTTTCTTT. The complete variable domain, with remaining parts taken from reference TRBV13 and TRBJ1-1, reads AAGVIQSPRHLIKEKRETATLKCYPIPRHDTVYWYQQGPGQDPQFLISFYEKMQSDKGSIPDRFSAQQFSDYHSELNMSSLELGDSALYFCASSPTGGTEAFFGQGTRLTVV.

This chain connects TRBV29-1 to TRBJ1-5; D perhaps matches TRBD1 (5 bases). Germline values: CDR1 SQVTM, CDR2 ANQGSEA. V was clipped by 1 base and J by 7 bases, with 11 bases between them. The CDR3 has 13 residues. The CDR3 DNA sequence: TGCAGCGTTGAAGGGCGGGGGGGGCAGCCCCAGCATTTT. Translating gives CSVEGRGGQPQHF.

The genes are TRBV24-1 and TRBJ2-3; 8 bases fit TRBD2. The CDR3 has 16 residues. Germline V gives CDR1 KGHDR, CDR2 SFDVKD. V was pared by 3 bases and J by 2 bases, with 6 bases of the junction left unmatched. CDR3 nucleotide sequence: TGTGCCACCAGTGATCAACTAGCGGCCGCCACAGATACGCAGTATTTT. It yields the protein CATSDQLAAATDTQYF.

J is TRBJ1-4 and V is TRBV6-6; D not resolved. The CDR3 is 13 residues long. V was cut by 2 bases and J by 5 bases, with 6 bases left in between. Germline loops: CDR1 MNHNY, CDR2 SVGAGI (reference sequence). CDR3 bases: TGTGCCAGCAGTTACGCGGGAAATGAAAAACTGTTTTTT. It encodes CASSYAGNEKLFF.

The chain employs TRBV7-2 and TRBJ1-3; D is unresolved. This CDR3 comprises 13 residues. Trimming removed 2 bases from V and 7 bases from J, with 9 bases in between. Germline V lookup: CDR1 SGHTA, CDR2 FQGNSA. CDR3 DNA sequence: TGTGCCAGCAGCTTATCTCGTGAGAACACCATATATTTT. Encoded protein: CASSLSRENTIYF. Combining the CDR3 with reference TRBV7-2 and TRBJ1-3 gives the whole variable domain GAGVSQSPSNKVTEKGKDVELRCDPISGHTALYWYRQSLGQGLEFLIYFQGNSAPDKSGLPSDRFSAERTGGSVSTLTIQRTQQEDSAVYLCASSLSRENTIYFGEGSWLTVV.

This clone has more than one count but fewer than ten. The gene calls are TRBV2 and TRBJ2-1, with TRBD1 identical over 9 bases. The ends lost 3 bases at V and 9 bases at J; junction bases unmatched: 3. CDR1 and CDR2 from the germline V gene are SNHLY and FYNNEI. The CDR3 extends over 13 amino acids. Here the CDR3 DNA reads TGTGCCAGCAGTGAGGACAGGGGAAGTGAGCAGTTCTTC. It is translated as CASSEDRGSEQFF.

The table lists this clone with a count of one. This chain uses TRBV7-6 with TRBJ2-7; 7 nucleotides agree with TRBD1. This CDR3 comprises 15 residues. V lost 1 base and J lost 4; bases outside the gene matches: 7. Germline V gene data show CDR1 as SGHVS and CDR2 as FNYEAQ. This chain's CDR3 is CASSLEGGESYEQYF. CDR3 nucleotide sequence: TGTGCCAGCAGCTTAGAAGGGGGCGAGAGTTACGAGCAGTACTTC.

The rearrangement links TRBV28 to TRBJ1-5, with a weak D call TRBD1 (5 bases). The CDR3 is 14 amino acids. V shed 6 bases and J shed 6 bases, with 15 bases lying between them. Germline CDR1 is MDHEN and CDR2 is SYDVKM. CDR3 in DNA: TGTGCCAGCAGGGATGACAGAGTTGGTCAGCCCCAGCATTTT. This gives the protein CASRDDRVGQPQHF.

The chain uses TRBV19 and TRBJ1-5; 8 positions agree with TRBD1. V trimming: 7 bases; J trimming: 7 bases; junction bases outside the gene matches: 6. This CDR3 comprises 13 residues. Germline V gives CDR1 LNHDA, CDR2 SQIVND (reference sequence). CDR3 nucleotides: TGTGCCAGTACAGGGACAGGTCAACAGCCCCAGCATTTT. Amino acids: CASTGTGQQPQHF.

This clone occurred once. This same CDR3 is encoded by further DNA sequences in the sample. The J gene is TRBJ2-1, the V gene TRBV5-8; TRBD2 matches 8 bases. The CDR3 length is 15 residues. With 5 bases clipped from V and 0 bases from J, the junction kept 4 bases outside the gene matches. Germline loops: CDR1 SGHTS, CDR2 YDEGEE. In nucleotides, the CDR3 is TGTGCCAGCAGGTTAGCGGGATACTCCTACAATGAGCAGTTCTTC. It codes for CASRLAGYSYNEQFF. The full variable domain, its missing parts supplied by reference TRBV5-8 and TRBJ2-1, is EAGVTQSPTHLIKTRGQQATLRCSPISGHTSVYWYQQALGLGLQFLLWYDEGEERNRGNFPPRFSGRQFPNYSSELNVNALELEDSALYLCASRLAGYSYNEQFFGPGTRLTVL.

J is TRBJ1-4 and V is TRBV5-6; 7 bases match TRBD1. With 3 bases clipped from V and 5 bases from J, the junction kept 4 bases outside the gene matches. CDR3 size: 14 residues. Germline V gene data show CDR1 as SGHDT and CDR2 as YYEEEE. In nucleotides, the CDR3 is TGTGCCAGCAGCTCTCAGGGGGTCAATGAAAAACTGTTTTTT. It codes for CASSSQGVNEKLFF.

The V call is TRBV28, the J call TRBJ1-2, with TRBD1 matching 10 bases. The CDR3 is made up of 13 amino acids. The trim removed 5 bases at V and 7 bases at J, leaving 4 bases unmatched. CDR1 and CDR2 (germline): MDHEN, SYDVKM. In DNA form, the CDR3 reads TGTGCCAGCAGTCCTCGACAGGGGGCTGGCTACACCTTC. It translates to CASSPRQGAGYTF.

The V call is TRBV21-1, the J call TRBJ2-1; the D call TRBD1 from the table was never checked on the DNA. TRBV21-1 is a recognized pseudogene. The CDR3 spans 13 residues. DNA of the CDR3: TGTGCCAGCGACCCAAAGGGGATCAATGAGCAGTTCTTC. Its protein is CASDPKGINEQFF.